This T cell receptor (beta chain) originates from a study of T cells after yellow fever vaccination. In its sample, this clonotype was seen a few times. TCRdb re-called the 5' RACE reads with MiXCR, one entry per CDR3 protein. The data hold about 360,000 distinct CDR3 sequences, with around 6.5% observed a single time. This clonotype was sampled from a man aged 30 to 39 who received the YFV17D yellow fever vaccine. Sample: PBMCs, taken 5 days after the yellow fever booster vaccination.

The CDR3 sequence: CASSLEQFGRARSEQFF. The CDR3 DNA reads TGTGCCAGCAGCTTAGAGCAATTCGGGAGGGCCCGGAGTGAGCAGTTCTTC. The J gene is TRBJ2-1, the V gene TRBV7-6; 8 bases are shared with TRBD2. V lost 1 base to trimming and J lost 9 bases; unmatched junction nucleotides: 14. CDR3 length equals 17 residues. Germline CDR1 is SGHVS and CDR2 is FNYEAQ.